The clone carrying this T cell receptor beta chain was seen more than once but under ten times. The investigators amplified TCR beta CDR3 regions from RNA transcripts. TCR CDR3 underwent first-round RT-PCR with the HTBI primer set. MiXCR, run by TCRdb on the multiplex PCR reads, gives a single entry per CDR3 protein. The sample gives hundreds of thousands of distinct CDR3 sequences, approximately 25% of which show up once; over 70% is in the top ten. CDR3 length: 12 residues. Germline values: CDR1 SQVTM, CDR2 ANQGSEA. Uncontrolled infection, other autoimmune disease, pregnancy or lactation led to exclusion. On the basis of clinical symptoms, serum thyroxine and TRAb, thyroid ultrasound and orbital computed tomography, diagnoses were made. These data originate in a study of T cells in Graves' hyperthyroidism and ophthalmopathy.

The source material was blood. The V gene is TRBV29-1, the J gene TRBJ1-5, with 7 bases lining up with TRBD1. This clonotype originated in a man aged 45 to 65 with Graves' hyperthyroidism. The CDR3: CSAGQENQPQHF. The CDR3 DNA is TGCTCGGCCGGACAGGAAAATCAGCCCCAGCATTTT.